The 2 T cell receptor beta chains listed next were all sequenced from one sample in a study of CXCR3-negative and CXCR3-positive naive CD8 T cells. Findings and limits, study-wide: The study found more hydrophobic TRB CDR3s in CXCR3-positive naive cells than in CXCR3-negative naive cells.

Which antigens these TCRs recognize remains unknown. Preparation of TRB cDNA libraries relied on 5' RACE carrying UMI labels. TCRdb reworked the 5' RACE reads into one entry per CDR3 protein, no DNA. In all, the sample yields some 110,000 distinct CDR3 sequences. The source material was naive CXCR3+ CD8+ T cells from blood. The subset was: CD45RO-CCR7+CD27+CD95- naive CD8+ T cells expressing CXCR3 (TNR3+). These receptors came from a human donor in good health. Some clones in this sample may be carry-over from other donors' samples.

V usage is TRBV2 and J usage is TRBJ1-1; without DNA, the TCRdb call of TRBD1 cannot be checked. The length of the CDR3 is 16 residues. Germline CDR1 reads SNHLY; CDR2 reads FYNNEI. CDR3 loop: CASSDWAGGPNTEAFF.

The chain has TRBV15 and TRBJ2-2. This CDR3 comprises 18 residues. Germline values: CDR1 LNHNV, CDR2 YYDKDF (reference sequence). The CDR3 spells CATSRVRAGLANTGELLF.